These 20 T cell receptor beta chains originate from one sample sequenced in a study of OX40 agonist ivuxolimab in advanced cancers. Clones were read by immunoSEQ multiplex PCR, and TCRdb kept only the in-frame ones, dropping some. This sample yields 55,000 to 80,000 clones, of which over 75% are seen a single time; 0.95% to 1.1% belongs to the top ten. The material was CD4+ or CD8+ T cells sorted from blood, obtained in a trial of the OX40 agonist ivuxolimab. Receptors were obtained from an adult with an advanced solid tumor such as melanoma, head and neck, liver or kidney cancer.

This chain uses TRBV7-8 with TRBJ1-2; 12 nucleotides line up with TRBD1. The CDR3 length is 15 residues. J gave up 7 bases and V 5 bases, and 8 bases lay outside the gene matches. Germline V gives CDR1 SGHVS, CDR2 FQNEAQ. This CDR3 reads CASSTGDRGLSGYTF. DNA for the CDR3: TGTGCCAGCAGCACCGGGGACAGGGGGCTTAGTGGCTACACCTTC.

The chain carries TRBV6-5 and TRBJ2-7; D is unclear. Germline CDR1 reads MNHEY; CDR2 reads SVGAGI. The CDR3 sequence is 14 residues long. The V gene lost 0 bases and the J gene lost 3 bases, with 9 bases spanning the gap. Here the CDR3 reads CASSYSMSSYEQYF. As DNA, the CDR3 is TGTGCCAGCAGTTACTCTATGTCCAGCTACGAGCAGTACTTC.

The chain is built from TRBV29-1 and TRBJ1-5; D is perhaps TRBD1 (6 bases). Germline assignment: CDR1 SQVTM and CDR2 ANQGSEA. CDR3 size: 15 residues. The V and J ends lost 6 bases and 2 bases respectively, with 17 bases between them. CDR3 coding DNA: TGCAGCGTGGGAGCGGCAGGGGTGGGCAATCAGCCCCAGCATTTT. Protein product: CSVGAAGVGNQPQHF.

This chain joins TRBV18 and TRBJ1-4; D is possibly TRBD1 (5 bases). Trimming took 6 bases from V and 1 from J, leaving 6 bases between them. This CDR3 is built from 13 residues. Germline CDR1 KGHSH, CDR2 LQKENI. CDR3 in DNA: TGTGCCAGCTCCGGGGGAACTAATGAAAAACTGTTTTTT. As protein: CASSGGTNEKLFF.

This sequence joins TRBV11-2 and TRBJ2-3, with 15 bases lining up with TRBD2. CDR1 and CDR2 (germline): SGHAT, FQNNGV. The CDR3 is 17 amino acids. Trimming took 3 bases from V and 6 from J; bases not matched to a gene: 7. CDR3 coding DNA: TGTGCCAGCAGCTTTGCCGGGACTAGCGGGGGGCTCGATACGCAGTATTTT. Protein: CASSFAGTSGGLDTQYF. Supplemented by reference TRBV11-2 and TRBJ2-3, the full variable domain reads EAGVAQSPRYKIIEKRQSVAFWCNPISGHATLYWYQQILGQGPKLLIQFQNNGVVDDSQLPKDRFSAERLKGVDSTLKIQPAKLEDSAVYLCASSFAGTSGGLDTQYFGPGTRLTVL.

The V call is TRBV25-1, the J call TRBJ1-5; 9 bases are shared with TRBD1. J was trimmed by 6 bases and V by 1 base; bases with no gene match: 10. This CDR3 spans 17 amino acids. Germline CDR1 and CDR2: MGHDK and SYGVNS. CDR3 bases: TGTGCCAGCAGTGAATCGGGGGGACAGGGTAGTGGTCAGCCCCAGCATTTT. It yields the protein CASSESGGQGSGQPQHF.

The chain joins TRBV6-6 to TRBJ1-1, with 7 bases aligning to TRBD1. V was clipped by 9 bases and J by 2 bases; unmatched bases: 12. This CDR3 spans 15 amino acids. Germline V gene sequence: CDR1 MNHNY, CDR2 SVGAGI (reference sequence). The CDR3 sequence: CASDVAGTANTEAFF. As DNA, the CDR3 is TGTGCCAGTGACGTCGCTGGGACAGCTAACACTGAAGCTTTCTTT.

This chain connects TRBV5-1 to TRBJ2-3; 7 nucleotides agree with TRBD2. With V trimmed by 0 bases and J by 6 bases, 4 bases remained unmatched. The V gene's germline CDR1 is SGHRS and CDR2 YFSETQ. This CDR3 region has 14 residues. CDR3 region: CASSLGLAYDTQYF. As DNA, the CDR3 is TGCGCCAGCAGCTTGGGACTAGCTTATGATACGCAGTATTTT.

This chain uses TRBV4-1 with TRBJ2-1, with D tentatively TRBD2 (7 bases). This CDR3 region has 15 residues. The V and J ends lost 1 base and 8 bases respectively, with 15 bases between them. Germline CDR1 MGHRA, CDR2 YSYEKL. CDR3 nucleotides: TGCGCCAGCAGCCAAGCGGGGGGCTCTCTTGATGAGCAGTTCTTC. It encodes CASSQAGGSLDEQFF.

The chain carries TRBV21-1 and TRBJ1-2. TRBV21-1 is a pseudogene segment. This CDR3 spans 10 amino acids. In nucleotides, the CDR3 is TGTGCCAGCAGCAAAGATTGCTACACCTTC. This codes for CASSKDCYTF.

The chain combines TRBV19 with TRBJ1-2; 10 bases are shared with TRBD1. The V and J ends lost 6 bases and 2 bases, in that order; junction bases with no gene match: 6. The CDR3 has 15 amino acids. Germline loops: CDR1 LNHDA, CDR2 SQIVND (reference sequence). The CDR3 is CASSAPGQGNYGYTF. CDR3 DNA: TGTGCCAGTAGCGCCCCGGGACAGGGGAACTATGGCTACACCTTC.

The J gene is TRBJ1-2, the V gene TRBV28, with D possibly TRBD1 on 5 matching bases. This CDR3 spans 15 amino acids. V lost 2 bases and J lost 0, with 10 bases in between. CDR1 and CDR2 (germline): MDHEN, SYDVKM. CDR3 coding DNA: TGTGCCAGCAGTTTAGGGGCCGGGTCTAACTATGGCTACACCTTC. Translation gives CASSLGAGSNYGYTF.

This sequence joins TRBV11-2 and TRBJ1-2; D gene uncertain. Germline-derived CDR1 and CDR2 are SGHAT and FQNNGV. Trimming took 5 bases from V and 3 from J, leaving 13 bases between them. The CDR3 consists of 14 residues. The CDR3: CASSPPVGHYGYTF. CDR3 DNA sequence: TGTGCCAGCAGCCCCCCCGTAGGGCACTATGGCTACACCTTC. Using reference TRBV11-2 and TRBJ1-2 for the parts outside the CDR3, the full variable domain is EAGVAQSPRYKIIEKRQSVAFWCNPISGHATLYWYQQILGQGPKLLIQFQNNGVVDDSQLPKDRFSAERLKGVDSTLKIQPAKLEDSAVYLCASSPPVGHYGYTFGSGTRLTVV.

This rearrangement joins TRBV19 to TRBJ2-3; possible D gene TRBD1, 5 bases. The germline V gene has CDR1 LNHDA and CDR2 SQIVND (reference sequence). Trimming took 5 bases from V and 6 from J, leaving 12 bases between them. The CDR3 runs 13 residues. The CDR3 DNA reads TGTGCCAGTAGTCCCCGGCAGGGTGATACGCAGTATTTT. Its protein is CASSPRQGDTQYF. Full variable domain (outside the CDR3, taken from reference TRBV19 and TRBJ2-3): DGGITQSPKYLFRKEGQNVTLSCEQNLNHDAMYWYRQDPGQGLRLIYYSQIVNDFQKGDIAEGYSVSREKKESFPLTVTSAQKNPTAFYLCASSPRQGDTQYFGPGTRLTVL.

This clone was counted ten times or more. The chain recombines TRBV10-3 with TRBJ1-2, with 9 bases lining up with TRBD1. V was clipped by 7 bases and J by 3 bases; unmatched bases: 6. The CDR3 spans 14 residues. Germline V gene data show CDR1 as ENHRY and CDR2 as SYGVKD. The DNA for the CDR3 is TGTGCCATCATTGGGACAGGGAAAGACTATGGCTACACCTTC. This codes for CAIIGTGKDYGYTF.

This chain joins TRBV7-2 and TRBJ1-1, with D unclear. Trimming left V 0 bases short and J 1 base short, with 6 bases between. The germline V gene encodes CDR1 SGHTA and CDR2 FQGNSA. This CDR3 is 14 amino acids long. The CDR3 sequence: CASSLAAGNTEAFF. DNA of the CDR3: TGTGCCAGCAGCTTAGCGGCGGGGAACACTGAAGCTTTCTTT.

The CDR3 DNA is TGTGCCAGCAGTCAAACAGGGGGCGCGGGATATGGCTACACCTTC. Translated: CASSQTGGAGYGYTF. The chain has TRBV28 and TRBJ1-2, with 9 bases fitting TRBD1. V was clipped by 5 bases and J by 5 bases; unmatched bases: 9. Germline CDR1 MDHEN, CDR2 SYDVKM. The CDR3 loop spans 15 amino acids.

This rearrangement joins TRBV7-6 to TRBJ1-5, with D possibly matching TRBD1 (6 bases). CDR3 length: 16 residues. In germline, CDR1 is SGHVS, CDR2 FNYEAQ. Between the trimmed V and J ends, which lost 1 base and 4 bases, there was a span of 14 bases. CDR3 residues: CASSLGGGTVNQPQHF. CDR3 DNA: TGTGCCAGCAGCTTAGGGGGGGGCACTGTTAATCAGCCCCAGCATTTT.

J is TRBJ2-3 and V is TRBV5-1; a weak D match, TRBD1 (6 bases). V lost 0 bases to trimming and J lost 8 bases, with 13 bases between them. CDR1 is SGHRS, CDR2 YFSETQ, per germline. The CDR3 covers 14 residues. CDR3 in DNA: TGCGCCAGCAGCTTGGAGCAGGGGAGAAGTACGCAGTATTTT. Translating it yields CASSLEQGRSTQYF.

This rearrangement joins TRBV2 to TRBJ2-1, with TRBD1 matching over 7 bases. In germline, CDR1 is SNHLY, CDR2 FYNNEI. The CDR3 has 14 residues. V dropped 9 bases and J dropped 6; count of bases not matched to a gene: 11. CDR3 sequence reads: CASYRTGPANEQFF. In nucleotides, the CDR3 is TGTGCCAGTTATAGGACAGGCCCTGCCAATGAGCAGTTCTTC.